These T cell receptor beta chains were read from a single sample in a study of blood T cell repertoires in COVID-19. TCRdb's copy holds only in-frame clones and misses some; the assay was immunoSEQ multiplex PCR. This table has around 300,000 clones, more than 80% appearing once. Sample: peripheral blood. These receptors were obtained from a middle-aged woman with acute or convalescent COVID-19. Each CDR3 is given without its conserved first and last residue. Each record gives: J gene, V gene, CDR3 protein.

>TRBJ1-3|TRBV3-1/TRBV3-2
ASSRLTGTGNTIY
>TRBJ2-5|TRBV2
ASSSDRRGETQY
>TRBJ2-1|TRBV6-5
ASSTSGGYNEQF
>TRBJ1-6|TRBV3-1/TRBV3-2
ASSQASYNSPLH
>TRBJ2-2|TRBV30
APPGQGGNTGELF
>TRBJ2-5|TRBV27
ASSPHIAGVQETQY
>TRBJ2-3|TRBV6-2/TRBV6-3
ASSYGGVERTDTQY
>TRBJ2-1|TRBV10-3
AISKAGALYNEQF
>TRBJ2-1|TRBV2
ASSEWGSGGFGYEQF
>TRBJ2-3|TRBV15
ATSRDSIAANTDTQY
>TRBJ1-5|TRBV10-3
AISRQGGQPQH
>TRBJ1-2|TRBV19
ASSKSRGMVDYGYT
>TRBJ2-1|TRBV27
ASRPTPGLVYNEQF
>TRBJ1-1|TRBV27
ASNSPGRGDTEAF
>TRBJ1-5|TRBV19
ASSILPRGVSNQPQH
>TRBJ1-1|TRBV19
ASSDPGTALRNTEAF
>TRBJ2-1|TRBV2
ASSERTAKREQF
>TRBJ1-2|TRBV7-9
ASNSGGRNYGYT
>TRBJ2-1|TRBV4-1
ASSDAGAATEYNGQF
>TRBJ1-4|TRBV19
ASSIERGYEEKLF
>TRBJ1-2|TRBV10-3
AISTDNYGYT
>TRBJ1-4|TRBV6-6
ASSGPGTGGPEKLF
>TRBJ1-2|TRBV7-2
ASSPGQVLDYGYT
>TRBJ1-5|TRBV5-1
ASRTDSSGNQPQH
>TRBJ1-3|TRBV27
ASSFPGTGDSGNTIY
>TRBJ2-1|TRBV7-9
ASSLGTSANNEQF
>TRBJ1-3|TRBV7-4
ASSSSTVSSGNTIY
>TRBJ2-5|TRBV2
ASTRGHQETQY
>TRBJ1-2|TRBV3-1/TRBV3-2
ASSRGGGGANYGYT
>TRBJ2-6|TRBV27
ASSPRSNSGANVLT
>TRBJ2-1|TRBV19
ASSISGRGHEQF
>TRBJ1-2|TRBV6-1
ASSGPPGQPNYGYT
>TRBJ1-2|TRBV7-2
ASTTTRYGYT
>TRBJ1-2|TRBV2
ASILLGQVGYT
>TRBJ2-1|TRBV6-6
ASSRLAGDEQF
>TRBJ1-4|TRBV3-1/TRBV3-2
ASSLGHRQEKLF